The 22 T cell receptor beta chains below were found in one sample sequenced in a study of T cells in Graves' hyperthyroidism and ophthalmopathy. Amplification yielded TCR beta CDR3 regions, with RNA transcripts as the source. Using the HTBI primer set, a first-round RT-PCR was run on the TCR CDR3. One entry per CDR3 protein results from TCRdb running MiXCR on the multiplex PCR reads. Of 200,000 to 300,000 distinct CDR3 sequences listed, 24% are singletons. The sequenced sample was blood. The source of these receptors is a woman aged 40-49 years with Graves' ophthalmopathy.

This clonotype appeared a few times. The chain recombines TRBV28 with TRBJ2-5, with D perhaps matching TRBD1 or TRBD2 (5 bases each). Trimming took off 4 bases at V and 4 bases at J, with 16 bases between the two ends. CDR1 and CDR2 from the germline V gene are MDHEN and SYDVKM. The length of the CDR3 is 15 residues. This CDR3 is CASSSIQGRIETQYF. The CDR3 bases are TGTGCCAGCAGTTCAATCCAGGGACGGATAGAGACCCAGTACTTC.

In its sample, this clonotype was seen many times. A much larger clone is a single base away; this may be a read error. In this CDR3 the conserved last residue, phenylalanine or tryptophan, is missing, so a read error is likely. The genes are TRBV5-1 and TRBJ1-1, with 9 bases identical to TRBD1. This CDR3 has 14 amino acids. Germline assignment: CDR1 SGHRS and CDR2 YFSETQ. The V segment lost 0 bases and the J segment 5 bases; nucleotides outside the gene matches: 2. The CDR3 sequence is CASSLGQGGTEAFS. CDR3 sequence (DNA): TGCGCCAGCAGCTTGGGACAGGGGGGGACTGAAGCTTTCTCT.

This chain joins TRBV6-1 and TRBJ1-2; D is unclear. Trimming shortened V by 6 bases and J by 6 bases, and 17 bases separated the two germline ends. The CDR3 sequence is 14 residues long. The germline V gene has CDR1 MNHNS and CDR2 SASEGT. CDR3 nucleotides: TGTGCCAGCAGCTCCTTCGACACGGCGCATGGCTACACCTTC. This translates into CASSSFDTAHGYTF.

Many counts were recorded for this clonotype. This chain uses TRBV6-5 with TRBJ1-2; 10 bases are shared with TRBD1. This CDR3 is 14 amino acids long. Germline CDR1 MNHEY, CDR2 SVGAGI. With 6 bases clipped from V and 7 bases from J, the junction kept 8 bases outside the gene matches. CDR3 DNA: TGTGCCAGCAGGACCGGGACAGGGGCATCTGGCTACACCTTC. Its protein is CASRTGTGASGYTF.

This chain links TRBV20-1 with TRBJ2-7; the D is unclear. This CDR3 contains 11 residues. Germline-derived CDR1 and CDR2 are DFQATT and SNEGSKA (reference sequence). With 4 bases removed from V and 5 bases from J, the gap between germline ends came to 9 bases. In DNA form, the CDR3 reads TGCAGTGCTATCGACATGAACGAGCAGTACTTC. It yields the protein CSAIDMNEQYF.

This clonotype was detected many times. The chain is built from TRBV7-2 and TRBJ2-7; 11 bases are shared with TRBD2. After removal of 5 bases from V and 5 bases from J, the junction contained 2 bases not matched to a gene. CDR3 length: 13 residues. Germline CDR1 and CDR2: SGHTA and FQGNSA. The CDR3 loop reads CASSPTSGNEQYF. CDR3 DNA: TGTGCCAGCAGCCCGACTAGCGGGAACGAGCAGTACTTC.

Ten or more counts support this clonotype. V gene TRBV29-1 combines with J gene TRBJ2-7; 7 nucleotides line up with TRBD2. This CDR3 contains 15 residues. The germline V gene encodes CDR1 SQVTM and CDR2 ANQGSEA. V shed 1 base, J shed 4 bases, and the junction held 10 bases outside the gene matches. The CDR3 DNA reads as TGCAGCGTTGAAGGATATGGCGGGAGTAGGTACGAGCAGTACTTC. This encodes CSVEGYGGSRYEQYF.

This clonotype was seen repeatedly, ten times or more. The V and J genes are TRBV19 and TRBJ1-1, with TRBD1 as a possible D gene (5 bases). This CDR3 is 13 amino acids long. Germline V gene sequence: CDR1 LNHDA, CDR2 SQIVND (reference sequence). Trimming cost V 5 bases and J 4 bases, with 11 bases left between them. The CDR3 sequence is CASSSGAATEAFF. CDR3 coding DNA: TGTGCCAGTAGTTCCGGGGCGGCCACTGAAGCTTTCTTT.

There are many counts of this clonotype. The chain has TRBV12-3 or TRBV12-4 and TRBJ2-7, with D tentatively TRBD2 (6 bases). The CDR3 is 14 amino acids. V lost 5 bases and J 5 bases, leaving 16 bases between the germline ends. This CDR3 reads CASSDGLRDDEQYF. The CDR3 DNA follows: TGTGCCAGCAGTGACGGTCTGCGGGACGACGAGCAGTACTTC.

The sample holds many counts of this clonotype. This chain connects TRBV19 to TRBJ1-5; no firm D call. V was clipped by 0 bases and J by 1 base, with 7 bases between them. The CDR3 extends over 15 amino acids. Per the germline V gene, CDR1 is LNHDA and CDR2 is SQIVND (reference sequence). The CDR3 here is CASSIERGSNQPQHF. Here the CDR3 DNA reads TGTGCCAGTAGTATAGAGCGCGGGAGCAATCAGCCCCAGCATTTT. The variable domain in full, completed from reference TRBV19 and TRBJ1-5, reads DGGITQSPKYLFRKEGQNVTLSCEQNLNHDAMYWYRQDPGQGLRLIYYSQIVNDFQKGDIAEGYSVSREKKESFPLTVTSAQKNPTAFYLCASSIERGSNQPQHFGDGTRLSIL.

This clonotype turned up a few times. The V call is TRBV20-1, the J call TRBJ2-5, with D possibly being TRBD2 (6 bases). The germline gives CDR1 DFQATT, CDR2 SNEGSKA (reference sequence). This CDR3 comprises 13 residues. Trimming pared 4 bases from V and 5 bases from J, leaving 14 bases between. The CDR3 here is CSATIDAGETQYF. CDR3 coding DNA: TGCAGTGCTACTATCGACGCGGGGGAGACCCAGTACTTC.

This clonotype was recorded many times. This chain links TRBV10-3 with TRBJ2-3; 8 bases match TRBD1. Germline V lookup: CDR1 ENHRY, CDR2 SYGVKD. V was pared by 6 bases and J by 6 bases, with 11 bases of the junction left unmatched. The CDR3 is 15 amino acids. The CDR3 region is CAIRGTGADPDTQYF. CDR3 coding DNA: TGTGCCATCAGGGGGACAGGAGCAGATCCCGATACGCAGTATTTT.

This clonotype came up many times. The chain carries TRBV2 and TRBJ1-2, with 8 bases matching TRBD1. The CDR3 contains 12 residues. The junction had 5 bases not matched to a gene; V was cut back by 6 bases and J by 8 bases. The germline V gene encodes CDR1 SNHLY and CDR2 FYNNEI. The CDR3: CASREQGVGYTF. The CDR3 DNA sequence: TGTGCCAGCAGGGAACAGGGGGTCGGCTACACCTTC.

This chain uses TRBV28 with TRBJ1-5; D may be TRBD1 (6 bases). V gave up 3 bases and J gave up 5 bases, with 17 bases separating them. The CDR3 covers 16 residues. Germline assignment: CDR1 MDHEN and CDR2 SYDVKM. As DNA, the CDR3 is TGTGCCAGCAGTTTCAAGGGGGGCGTGAGGGATCAGCCCCAGCATTTT. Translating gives CASSFKGGVRDQPQHF.

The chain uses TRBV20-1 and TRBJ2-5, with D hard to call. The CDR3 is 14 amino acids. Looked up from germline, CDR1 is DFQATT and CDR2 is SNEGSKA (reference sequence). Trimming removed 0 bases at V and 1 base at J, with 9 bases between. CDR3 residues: CSARDVGFQETQYF. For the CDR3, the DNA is TGCAGTGCTAGAGATGTGGGATTCCAAGAGACCCAGTACTTC.

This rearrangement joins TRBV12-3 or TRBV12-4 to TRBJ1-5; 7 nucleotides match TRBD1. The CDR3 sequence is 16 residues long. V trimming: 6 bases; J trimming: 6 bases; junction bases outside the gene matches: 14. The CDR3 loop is CASSQGGRLFGQPQHF. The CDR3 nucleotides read TGTGCCAGCAGCCAGGGGGGACGGCTTTTTGGTCAGCCCCAGCATTTT.

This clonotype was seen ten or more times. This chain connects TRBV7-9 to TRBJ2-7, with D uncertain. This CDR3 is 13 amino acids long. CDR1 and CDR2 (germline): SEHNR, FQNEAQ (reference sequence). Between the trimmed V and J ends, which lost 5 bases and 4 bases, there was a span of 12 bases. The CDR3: CASSAQHSYEQYF. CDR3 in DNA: TGTGCCAGCAGCGCCCAACATTCGTACGAGCAGTACTTC.

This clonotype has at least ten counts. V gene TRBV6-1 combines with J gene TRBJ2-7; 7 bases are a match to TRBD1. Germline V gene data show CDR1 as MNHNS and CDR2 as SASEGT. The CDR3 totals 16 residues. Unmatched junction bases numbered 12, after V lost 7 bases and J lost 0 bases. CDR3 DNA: TGTGCCAGCACCATCGGCCGAGCAGGGGGCTCCTACGAGCAGTACTTC. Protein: CASTIGRAGGSYEQYF.

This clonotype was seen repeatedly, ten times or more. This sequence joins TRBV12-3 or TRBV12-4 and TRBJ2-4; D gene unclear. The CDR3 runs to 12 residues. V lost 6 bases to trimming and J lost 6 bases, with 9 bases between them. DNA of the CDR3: TGTGCCAGCAGCCTAGGAAGAAACATTCAGTACTTC. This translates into CASSLGRNIQYF.

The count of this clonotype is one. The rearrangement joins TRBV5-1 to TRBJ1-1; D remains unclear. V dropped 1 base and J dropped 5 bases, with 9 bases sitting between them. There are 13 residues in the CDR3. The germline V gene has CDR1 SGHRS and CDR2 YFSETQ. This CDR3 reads CASSLRSGTEAFF. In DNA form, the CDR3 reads TGCGCCAGCAGCTTGCGGTCGGGAACTGAAGCTTTCTTT.

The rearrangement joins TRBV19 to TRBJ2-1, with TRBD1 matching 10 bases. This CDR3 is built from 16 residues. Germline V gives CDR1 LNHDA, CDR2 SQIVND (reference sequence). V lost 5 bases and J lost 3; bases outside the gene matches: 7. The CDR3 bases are TGTGCCAGTAGTTCCTTGGGGACAGGGGACTACAATGAGCAGTTCTTC. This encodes CASSSLGTGDYNEQFF.

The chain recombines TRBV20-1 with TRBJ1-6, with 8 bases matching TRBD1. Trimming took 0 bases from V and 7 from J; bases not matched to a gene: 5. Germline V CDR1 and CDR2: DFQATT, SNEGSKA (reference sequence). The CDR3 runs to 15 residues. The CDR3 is CSAREPGGWNSPLHF. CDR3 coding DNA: TGCAGTGCTAGAGAGCCAGGGGGCTGGAATTCACCCCTCCACTTT.